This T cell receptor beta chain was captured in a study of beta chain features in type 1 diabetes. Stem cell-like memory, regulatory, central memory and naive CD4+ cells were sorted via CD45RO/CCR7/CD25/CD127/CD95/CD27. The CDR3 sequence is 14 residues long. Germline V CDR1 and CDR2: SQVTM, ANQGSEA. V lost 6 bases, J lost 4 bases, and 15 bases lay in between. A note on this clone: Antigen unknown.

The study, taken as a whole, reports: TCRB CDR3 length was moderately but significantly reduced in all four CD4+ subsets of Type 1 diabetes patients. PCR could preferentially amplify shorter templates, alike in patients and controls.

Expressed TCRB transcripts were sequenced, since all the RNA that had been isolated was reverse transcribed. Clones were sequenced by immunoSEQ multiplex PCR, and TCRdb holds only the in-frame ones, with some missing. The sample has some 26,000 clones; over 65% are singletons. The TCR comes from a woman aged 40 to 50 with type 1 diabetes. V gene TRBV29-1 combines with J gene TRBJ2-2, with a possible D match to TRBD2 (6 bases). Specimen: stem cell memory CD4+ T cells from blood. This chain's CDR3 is CSVAWGVGTGELFF. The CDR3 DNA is TGCAGCGTCGCGTGGGGGGTTGGCACCGGGGAGCTGTTTTTT.